The next 26 T cell receptor beta chains were all read from a single sample in a study of regulatory T cells in long-lasting Graves disease. Building of the TCR beta libraries involved iRepertoire HTBI primers and Arm-PCR of CDR3 regions. Via MiXCR, TCRdb re-called the multiplex PCR reads, giving one row per CDR3 protein. The sample consists of 350,000 to 500,000 distinct CDR3 sequences, around 15% of them appearing once. Time point denoted: newly diagnosed GD, antithyroid drugs for less than 3 months. Generation of the TCR library employed RNA extracted from PBMCs. A further study also used this sample, focusing on T cells in Graves' hyperthyroidism and ophthalmopathy.

The sample here was peripheral blood mononuclear cells (PBMCs), taken at new diagnosis, from a patient treated with antithyroid drugs. Receptor source: a woman aged 45-65 years with Graves disease.

The table lists this clonotype with many counts. The chain joins TRBV2 to TRBJ2-1, with D perhaps matching TRBD2 (7 bases). Germline V gene data show CDR1 as SNHLY and CDR2 as FYNNEI. V shed 6 bases and J shed 3 bases, with 15 bases lying between them. This CDR3 spans 15 amino acids. The CDR3 sequence is CASRQEGGLYNEQFF. The CDR3 DNA reads as TGTGCCAGCAGGCAGGAGGGGGGGCTCTACAATGAGCAGTTCTTC.

This chain connects TRBV5-8 to TRBJ2-3, with 7 positions matching TRBD2. V dropped 4 bases and J dropped 4; count of bases not matched to a gene: 6. This CDR3 is built from 14 residues. The germline gives CDR1 SGHTS, CDR2 YDEGEE. CDR3 protein: CASSRGEGSDTQYF. CDR3 DNA sequence: TGTGCCAGCAGCCGGGGGGAGGGGTCAGATACGCAGTATTTT.

This clonotype was recorded many times. V usage is TRBV12-3 or TRBV12-4 and J usage is TRBJ2-1, with 7 bases aligning to TRBD2. V lost 1 base to trimming and J lost 5 bases; unmatched junction nucleotides: 8. The CDR3 has 16 amino acids. CDR3 amino acids: CASSLGFLGGNNEQFF. As DNA, the CDR3 is TGTGCCAGCAGTTTAGGATTCTTGGGGGGGAACAATGAGCAGTTCTTC.

There are many counts of this clonotype. This chain connects TRBV28 to TRBJ2-7; 8 bases are shared with TRBD2. J was trimmed by 3 bases and V by 8 bases; bases with no gene match: 12. This CDR3 has 15 residues. In germline, CDR1 is MDHEN, CDR2 SYDVKM. Here the CDR3 reads CASGVSGSPLYEQYF. The CDR3 region has the DNA TGTGCCAGCGGGGTCAGCGGGAGTCCCCTCTACGAGCAGTACTTC.

The sample holds a few counts of this clonotype. This chain connects TRBV7-6 to TRBJ2-5, with 9 bases identical to TRBD2. The CDR3 extends over 16 amino acids. Per the germline V gene, CDR1 is SGHVS and CDR2 is FNYEAQ. Losses at the gene ends were 4 bases for V and 0 bases for J; bases not matched to a gene: 6. The CDR3 DNA is TGTGCCAGCAGCTCCGCGCCTAGCGGGAACCAAGAGACCCAGTACTTC. The encoded protein is CASSSAPSGNQETQYF.

This clonotype was seen ten or more times. This chain connects TRBV7-9 to TRBJ2-4; 9 positions match TRBD1. Trimming took 5 bases from V and 0 from J; bases not matched to a gene: 8. The germline CDR1 and CDR2 sequences are SEHNR and FQNEAQ (reference sequence). The CDR3 covers 17 residues. The CDR3 DNA reads TGTGCCAGCAGCGCAACAGGGGGCGATCTAGCCAAAAACATTCAGTACTTC. This sequence encodes CASSATGGDLAKNIQYF.

This clonotype was observed at least ten times. The chain has TRBV2 and TRBJ2-1; a possible D gene is TRBD2 (6 bases). The CDR3 runs to 13 residues. CDR1 SNHLY and CDR2 FYNNEI come from the germline V gene. Trimming left V 4 bases short and J 6 bases short, with 10 bases between. The CDR3 DNA sequence: TGTGCCAGCAGTGTACTAGCTGGCAATGAGCAGTTCTTC. Encoded protein: CASSVLAGNEQFF.

The chain recombines TRBV28 with TRBJ2-2; maybe TRBD2 (6 bases). The CDR3 extends over 14 amino acids. The V end was cut by 3 bases, the J end by 7 bases, with 12 bases between. The germline CDR1 and CDR2 sequences are MDHEN and SYDVKM. The CDR3 DNA sequence: TGTGCCAGCAGTTTGAGGCTGGGGGGCGGGGAGCTGTTTTTT. It specifies CASSLRLGGGELFF.

This clonotype was observed many times. The V gene is TRBV11-1, the J gene TRBJ2-1; D may be TRBD1 or TRBD2 (5 bases each). This CDR3 spans 19 amino acids. Germline V gives CDR1 SGHAT, CDR2 FQDESV (reference sequence). V gave up 3 bases and J gave up 0 bases, with 21 bases separating them. CDR3 DNA: TGTGCCAGCAGCTTCCCGGGACGGCCCTTGGCGGGCTCCTACAATGAGCAGTTCTTC. The encoded protein is CASSFPGRPLAGSYNEQFF.

Only a few counts were recorded for this clonotype. The chain is built from TRBV2 and TRBJ2-7; D remains ambiguous. The CDR3 consists of 14 residues. Germline loops: CDR1 SNHLY, CDR2 FYNNEI. V dropped 3 bases and J dropped 1 base, with 10 bases sitting between them. The CDR3 DNA reads as TGTGCCAGCAGTGAGCAGGACCGATCCTACGAGCAGTACTTC. Amino acid sequence: CASSEQDRSYEQYF.

This clonotype was detected ten times or more. The rearrangement uses TRBV6-1 and TRBJ2-7, with D possibly TRBD1 on 6 matching bases. The length of the CDR3 is 13 residues. CDR1 MNHNS and CDR2 SASEGT come from the germline V gene. Trimming shortened V by 7 bases and J by 3 bases, and 13 bases separated the two germline ends. As DNA, the CDR3 is TGTGCCAGCACTCAGGGGACCAACTACGAGCAGTACTTC. Protein sequence: CASTQGTNYEQYF.

This clonotype was seen many times. The chain joins TRBV18 to TRBJ2-3; D may be TRBD2 (6 bases). The CDR3 totals 17 residues. The germline V gene has CDR1 KGHSH and CDR2 LQKENI. Deletions cut 0 bases from V and 5 bases from J, with 18 bases between. The CDR3 DNA is TGTGCCAGCTCACCACCGTCACTCGGGAGACGAGGAGATACGCAGTATTTT. The encoded protein is CASSPPSLGRRGDTQYF.

J is TRBJ2-2 and V is TRBV7-2; D is perhaps TRBD1 or TRBD2 (5 bases each). Germline CDR1 SGHTA, CDR2 FQGNSA. With 7 bases removed from V and 2 bases from J, the gap between germline ends came to 14 bases. The CDR3 runs 15 residues. The CDR3 reads CASKRGLINTGELFF. Written as DNA, the CDR3 is TGTGCCAGCAAGAGGGGTCTCATCAACACCGGGGAGCTGTTTTTT.

In its sample, this clonotype was seen many times. This rearrangement joins TRBV7-9 to TRBJ2-7; D unresolved. Germline V gene sequence: CDR1 SEHNR, CDR2 FQNEAQ (reference sequence). The CDR3 contains 13 residues. With 5 bases removed from V and 2 bases from J, the gap between germline ends came to 10 bases. The CDR3 here is CASSLGTAYEQYF. The DNA for the CDR3 is TGTGCCAGCAGCCTTGGCACCGCCTACGAGCAGTACTTC.

This clonotype was counted at least ten times. The V gene is TRBV6-2 or TRBV6-3, the J gene TRBJ2-7; D may be TRBD1 or TRBD2 (6 bases each). From germline, CDR1 is MNHEY and CDR2 SVGEGT. The CDR3 spans 15 residues. V was trimmed by 4 bases and J by 0 bases, leaving 13 bases between them. CDR3 in DNA: TGTGCCAGCAGTTTCCAAGGGGGGAGCTCCTACGAGCAGTACTTC. Amino acids: CASSFQGGSSYEQYF.

Comments on this clonotype: The missing conserved phenylalanine or tryptophan at the end of this CDR3 makes a read error likely. The chain has TRBV7-2 and TRBJ1-3, with 7 positions matching TRBD1. CDR1 and CDR2 from the germline V gene are SGHTA and FQGNSA. This CDR3 is built from 16 residues. The junction had 7 bases not matched to a gene; V was cut back by 5 bases and J by 0 bases. The CDR3 DNA follows: TGTGCCAGCAGCAACCCGACAGGGATCTCTGGAAACACCATATATTCT. Residues: CASSNPTGISGNTIYS.

CDR3 DNA sequence: TGTGCCACCAGTGATTTGCTAGGGGGCGGCACAGATACGCAGTATTTT. Protein product: CATSDLLGGGTDTQYF. The V call is TRBV24-1, the J call TRBJ2-3, with TRBD1 identical over 7 bases. V shed 0 bases, J shed 1 base, and the junction held 3 bases outside the gene matches. Germline V lookup: CDR1 KGHDR, CDR2 SFDVKD. The CDR3 consists of 16 residues.

The rearrangement uses TRBV30 and TRBJ1-5, with D uncertain. The germline V gene has CDR1 GTSNPN and CDR2 SVGIG (reference sequence). This CDR3 contains 15 residues. Trimming shortened V by 0 bases and J by 6 bases, and 15 bases separated the two germline ends. The CDR3 sequence is CAWSVRWLGAQPQHF. The CDR3 DNA follows: TGTGCCTGGAGTGTACGCTGGCTTGGAGCTCAGCCCCAGCATTTT.

V and J are TRBV9 and TRBJ2-2, with 13 nucleotides matching TRBD2. Per germline, CDR1 SGDLS and CDR2 YYNGEE. V was clipped by 4 bases and J by 6 bases; unmatched bases: 6. The CDR3 covers 16 residues. CDR3 protein: CASSTGTSGKAGELFF. The CDR3 nucleotides are TGTGCCAGCAGCACAGGGACTAGCGGGAAGGCCGGGGAGCTGTTTTTT. The complete variable domain, with remaining parts taken from reference TRBV9 and TRBJ2-2, reads DSGVTQTPKHLITATGQRVTLRCSPRSGDLSVYWYQQSLDQGLQFLIQYYNGEERAKGNILERFSAQQFPDLHSELNLSSLELGDSALYFCASSTGTSGKAGELFFGEGSRLTVL.

At least ten counts were recorded for this clonotype. This chain uses TRBV6-2 or TRBV6-3 with TRBJ2-1; 8 nucleotides align to TRBD1. The junction had 11 bases not matched to a gene; V was cut back by 6 bases and J by 10 bases. Germline CDR1 reads MNHEY; CDR2 reads SVGEGT. This CDR3 has 14 residues. The chain's CDR3 is CASSTNDRGWEQFF. Here the CDR3 DNA reads TGTGCCAGCAGCACAAATGACAGGGGTTGGGAGCAGTTCTTC.

This clonotype has ten or more counts. The rearrangement links TRBV12-3 or TRBV12-4 to TRBJ1-5; TRBD1 matches at 7 bases. V was clipped by 3 bases and J by 4 bases; unmatched bases: 18. The CDR3 loop spans 19 amino acids. The CDR3 loop reads CASSLGTVFLMTGNQPQHF. CDR3 bases: TGTGCCAGCAGTTTGGGGACAGTTTTCCTCATGACGGGGAATCAGCCCCAGCATTTT.

This clonotype was seen only a few times. This likely traces to a read error, being one base from a far larger clone. The chain has TRBV7-3 and TRBJ2-4; TRBD1 might be the D (6 bases). The CDR3 totals 15 residues. Germline values: CDR1 SGHTA, CDR2 FQGTGA. CDR3 loop: CASSLDGQSYNEQLF. As DNA, the CDR3 is TGTGCCAGCAGCTTAGACGGACAGAGTTACAATGAGCAGCTCTTC.

In DNA form, the CDR3 reads TGTGCCAGCAGCCGGACAGGGGGCCTCGTGTTTTGGGGCTACACCTTC. Amino acids: CASSRTGGLVFWGYTF. J is TRBJ1-2 and V is TRBV7-2; TRBD1 matches at 11 bases. Germline CDR1 reads SGHTA; CDR2 reads FQGNSA. Unmatched junction bases numbered 13, after V lost 5 bases and J lost 8 bases. The CDR3 is 16 amino acids.

The DNA for the CDR3 is TGCAGTTCGAAGGGGGCGGGAGGAAGAGATACGCAGTATTTT. It codes for CSSKGAGGRDTQYF. This chain links TRBV20-1 with TRBJ2-3; tentatively, D is TRBD2 (8 bases). CDR1 and CDR2 from the germline V gene are DFQATT and SNEGSKA (reference sequence). V lost 8 bases to trimming and J lost 5 bases, with 20 bases between them. This CDR3 region has 14 residues.

This clonotype was detected only a few times. The rearrangement joins TRBV4-1 to TRBJ2-6; maybe TRBD1 (5 bases). Germline V CDR1 and CDR2: MGHRA, YSYEKL. This CDR3 spans 17 amino acids. Trimming removed 1 base at V and 0 bases at J, with 10 bases between. This chain's CDR3 is CASSQVGAVSGANVLTF. CDR3 nucleotide sequence: TGCGCCAGCAGCCAAGTAGGGGCCGTCTCTGGGGCCAACGTCCTGACTTTC.

This clonotype was found many times. The V gene is TRBV27, the J gene TRBJ2-1; 8 bases line up with TRBD2. Unmatched junction bases numbered 20, after V lost 10 bases and J lost 6 bases. The CDR3 spans 17 residues. CDR1 and CDR2 from the germline V gene are MNHEY and SMNVEV (reference sequence). CDR3 protein: CATALNPGLVMGNEQFF. The CDR3 nucleotides are TGTGCCACCGCACTGAATCCGGGACTAGTCATGGGCAATGAGCAGTTCTTC.